These 26 T cell receptor beta chains were sequenced from one sample in a study of cytomegalovirus exposure and HLA in healthy donors. The primer mix had 60 Vbeta and 13 Jbeta primers. Generated by immunoSEQ multiplex PCR, the TCRdb table keeps only in-frame clones and is missing some. The sample lists 150,000 to 200,000 clones; around 84% were seen once. The sequenced sample was PBMCs. The receptors were sampled from a woman aged 18-29 years in good health and CMV-seronegative.

This chain links TRBV6-1 with TRBJ1-3; D unresolved. CDR1 is MNHNS and CDR2 is SASEGT in the germline V gene. With 2 bases removed from V and 0 bases from J, the gap between germline ends came to 5 bases. This CDR3 is built from 14 residues. The CDR3 sequence: CASSEFRSGNTIYF. The CDR3 DNA sequence: TGTGCCAGCAGTGAATTCCGCTCTGGAAACACCATATATTTT.

J is TRBJ1-4 and V is TRBV4-3, with a tentative D call TRBD1 (5 bases). V was trimmed by 5 bases and J by 8 bases, leaving 15 bases between them. The CDR3 has 14 residues. Germline CDR1 LGHNA, CDR2 YSLEER. CDR3 bases: TGCGCCAGCAGCTCAAGGGGCTTAAAAGAAAAACTGTTTTTT. It is translated as CASSSRGLKEKLFF.

The CDR3: CASSEGPGQPQHF. The CDR3 DNA reads TGTGCCAGCAGTGAAGGTCCGGGTCAGCCCCAGCATTTT. V usage is TRBV2 and J usage is TRBJ1-5; D unclear. Trimming stripped 1 base from V and 6 bases from J, with 7 bases between. This CDR3 spans 13 amino acids. CDR1 and CDR2 from the germline V gene are SNHLY and FYNNEI.

This chain links TRBV4-2 with TRBJ2-7, with 7 bases matching TRBD2. V gave up 4 bases and J gave up 5 bases; unmatched junction bases: 5. CDR1 LGHNA and CDR2 YNFKEQ come from the germline V gene. The CDR3 consists of 13 residues. The CDR3 region is CASSPPGRDEQYF. The CDR3 coding sequence is TGTGCCAGCAGCCCCCCGGGGAGGGACGAGCAGTACTTC.

This rearrangement joins TRBV2 to TRBJ2-3; a weak D match, TRBD1 (6 bases). V was clipped by 3 bases and J by 0 bases, with 10 bases between them. Germline loops: CDR1 SNHLY, CDR2 FYNNEI. The CDR3 runs to 15 residues. The CDR3: CASSETGASTDTQYF. CDR3 bases: TGTGCCAGCAGTGAGACAGGAGCTAGCACAGATACGCAGTATTTT.

The V and J genes are TRBV5-6 and TRBJ1-6; D is undetermined. Germline V lookup: CDR1 SGHDT, CDR2 YYEEEE. V lost 0 bases and J 2 bases, leaving 9 bases between the germline ends. The CDR3 extends over 16 amino acids. The CDR3 spells CASSLGGITYNSPLHF. The CDR3 DNA follows: TGTGCCAGCAGCTTGGGAGGAATCACCTATAATTCACCCCTCCACTTT. Full variable domain (remainder filled in from reference TRBV5-6 and TRBJ1-6): DAGVTQSPTHLIKTRGQQVTLRCSPKSGHDTVSWYQQALGQGPQFIFQYYEEEERQRGNFPDRFSGHQFPNYSSELNVNALLLGDSALYLCASSLGGITYNSPLHFGNGTRLTVT.

The chain combines TRBV4-2 with TRBJ1-2; the D gene is possibly TRBD1 (5 bases). The ends were cut back, 4 bases at V and 10 bases at J, with 19 bases in the middle. Germline assignment: CDR1 LGHNA and CDR2 YNFKEQ. This CDR3 spans 14 amino acids. In nucleotides, the CDR3 is TGTGCCAGCAGCCCAGAACAGGAGTTGCGGCCCTACACCTTC. Its translation: CASSPEQELRPYTF.

This clone occurred once. The gene calls are TRBV7-2 and TRBJ2-3; 11 nucleotides agree with TRBD2. CDR3 length: 16 amino acids. With 3 bases clipped from V and 2 bases from J, the junction kept 4 bases outside the gene matches. Looked up from germline, CDR1 is SGHTA and CDR2 is FQGNSA. The chain's CDR3 is CASSFLAGGITDTQYF. DNA of the CDR3: TGTGCCAGCAGCTTCCTAGCGGGGGGCATCACAGATACGCAGTATTTT. Drawing the rest from reference TRBV7-2 and TRBJ2-3, the complete variable domain is GAGVSQSPSNKVTEKGKDVELRCDPISGHTALYWYRQSLGQGLEFLIYFQGNSAPDKSGLPSDRFSAERTGGSVSTLTIQRTQQEDSAVYLCASSFLAGGITDTQYFGPGTRLTVL.

A single count supports this clone. The chain uses TRBV7-2 and TRBJ2-7, with 8 positions matching TRBD1. The CDR3 extends over 14 amino acids. CDR1 is SGHTA and CDR2 is FQGNSA in the germline V gene. Trimming took 4 bases from V and 0 from J; bases not matched to a gene: 2. The CDR3 sequence: CASSSGQGSYEQYF. CDR3 DNA sequence: TGTGCCAGCAGCTCCGGACAGGGCTCCTACGAGCAGTACTTC.

The V gene is TRBV15, the J gene TRBJ2-2; 9 bases are shared with TRBD1. The CDR3 is 14 residues long. With 5 bases clipped from V and 8 bases from J, the junction kept 6 bases outside the gene matches. Germline lookup yields CDR1 LNHNV and CDR2 YYDKDF (reference sequence). This chain's CDR3 is CATSEDRGSGELFF. CDR3 DNA sequence: TGTGCCACCAGCGAGGACAGGGGTTCAGGGGAGCTGTTTTTT.

The chain joins TRBV2 to TRBJ1-1, with TRBD1 matching 8 bases. The germline V gene has CDR1 SNHLY and CDR2 FYNNEI. The CDR3 is 14 amino acids. V dropped 4 bases and J dropped 3; count of bases not matched to a gene: 4. CDR3 region: CASSGAGGYTEAFF. CDR3 bases: TGTGCCAGCAGTGGGGCAGGGGGCTACACTGAAGCTTTCTTT.

The chain is built from TRBV5-1 and TRBJ2-3, with 9 positions matching TRBD2. Germline loops: CDR1 SGHRS, CDR2 YFSETQ. CDR3 length: 16 residues. V lost 0 bases to trimming and J lost 5 bases; unmatched junction nucleotides: 7. The CDR3 loop reads CASSLGLAGVEDTQYF. As DNA, the CDR3 is TGCGCCAGCAGCTTGGGCTTAGCGGGAGTAGAAGATACGCAGTATTTT.

Here the CDR3 DNA reads TGTGCCAGCAGTGAAATTGGGGGCTTCGGGGGCAATCAGCCCCAGCATTTT. Amino acid sequence: CASSEIGGFGGNQPQHF. V usage is TRBV2 and J usage is TRBJ1-5; maybe TRBD1 (6 bases). CDR3 length equals 17 residues. CDR1 is SNHLY, CDR2 FYNNEI, per germline. The ends were cut back, 2 bases at V and 2 bases at J, with 16 bases in the middle.

This chain links TRBV19 with TRBJ2-5; 10 positions match TRBD1. This CDR3 spans 16 amino acids. V shed 4 bases, J shed 2 bases, and the junction held 7 bases outside the gene matches. From germline, CDR1 is LNHDA and CDR2 SQIVND (reference sequence). CDR3 DNA: TGTGCCAGTAGTAGTTGGGACAGGGGACGGCAAGAGACCCAGTACTTC. Protein product: CASSSWDRGRQETQYF.

This sequence joins TRBV12-5 and TRBJ2-7, with 9 positions matching TRBD1. Germline V gene sequence: CDR1 LGHNT, CDR2 FRNRAP. This CDR3 spans 13 amino acids. J was trimmed by 3 bases and V by 6 bases; bases with no gene match: 3. The DNA of the CDR3 is TGTGCTAGTGGGGGACAGGGCCGCTACGAGCAGTACTTC. It codes for CASGGQGRYEQYF.

J is TRBJ1-1 and V is TRBV19; 8 bases align to TRBD1. Unmatched junction bases numbered 6, after V lost 5 bases and J lost 1 base. The CDR3 loop spans 15 amino acids. The germline V gene encodes CDR1 LNHDA and CDR2 SQIVND (reference sequence). CDR3 region: CASSVNRGANTEAFF. The CDR3 DNA is TGTGCCAGTAGTGTTAACAGGGGGGCGAACACTGAAGCTTTCTTT.

This clone was found a few times. CDR3 DNA sequence: TGTGCCAGCAGTGGAATCGGCGGGAGGGCCTCCAATGAGCAGTTCTTC. Protein: CASSGIGGRASNEQFF. The J gene is TRBJ2-1, the V gene TRBV2; 9 bases are a match to TRBD2. The CDR3 runs to 16 residues. Germline V gene data show CDR1 as SNHLY and CDR2 as FYNNEI. J gave up 6 bases and V 4 bases, and 10 bases lay outside the gene matches.

CDR3 sequence reads: CATSAASGSGSYEQYF. CDR3 coding DNA: TGTGCCACCAGCGCGGCTAGCGGGAGTGGTTCGTACGAGCAGTACTTC. The V call is TRBV15, the J call TRBJ2-7; TRBD2 matches at 10 bases. CDR1 is LNHNV and CDR2 is YYDKDF in the germline V gene (reference sequence). The ends lost 5 bases at V and 4 bases at J; junction bases unmatched: 11. The CDR3 is 16 amino acids.

The rearrangement joins TRBV28 to TRBJ2-1; 7 positions match TRBD2. This CDR3 has 14 residues. CDR1 is MDHEN and CDR2 is SYDVKM in the germline V gene. V shed 4 bases and J 10 bases; nucleotides not matched to a gene: 10. CDR3 sequence: CASSSAWAGAEQFF. CDR3 DNA sequence: TGTGCCAGCAGTTCCGCCTGGGCGGGAGCGGAGCAGTTCTTC.

Concerning this clone itself: An end of the junction does not agree with germline; a read error may underlie this. V is TRBV7-9 and J is TRBJ1-1, with 7 bases lining up with TRBD1. Germline-derived CDR1 and CDR2 are SEHNR and FQNEAQ (reference sequence). The CDR3 sequence is 18 residues long. CDR3 sequence reads: CSSSLSFTGVGMDTEAFF. CDR3 bases: TGTTCCAGCAGCTTGTCCTTTACAGGGGTCGGAATGGACACTGAAGCTTTCTTT.

In DNA form, the CDR3 reads TGTGCCAGCAGCGTAAGTGGGACTAGCGGGCAAGAGACCCAGTACTTC. It translates to CASSVSGTSGQETQYF. The chain is built from TRBV9 and TRBJ2-5, with TRBD2 matching over 12 bases. Germline V gene lookup returns CDR1 SGDLS and CDR2 YYNGEE. V shed 1 base, J shed 2 bases, and the junction held 3 bases outside the gene matches. This CDR3 has 16 residues.

The chain recombines TRBV7-9 with TRBJ1-6; no clear D. The germline V and J ends were trimmed by 5 bases and 0 bases, with 11 bases remaining between them. Looked up from germline, CDR1 is SEHNR and CDR2 is FQNEAQ (reference sequence). The CDR3 is 16 residues long. CDR3 in amino acids: CASSPVGSSYNSPLHF. In DNA form, the CDR3 reads TGTGCCAGCAGCCCCGTTGGGAGCTCCTATAATTCACCCCTCCACTTT.

The chain is built from TRBV27 and TRBJ2-1, with a possible D match to TRBD2 (6 bases). CDR3 length: 16 amino acids. Trimming pared 5 bases from V and 7 bases from J, leaving 21 bases between. Germline V CDR1 and CDR2: MNHEY, SMNVEV (reference sequence). The DNA for the CDR3 is TGTGCCAGCAGTGGACCGTTTGGGACTTCGAAAAATGAGCAGTTCTTC. This translates into CASSGPFGTSKNEQFF.

The V gene is TRBV27, the J gene TRBJ2-7; D is perhaps TRBD2 (5 bases). V lost 5 bases to trimming and J lost 0 bases, with 11 bases between them. Germline CDR1 and CDR2: MNHEY and SMNVEV (reference sequence). The CDR3 totals 14 residues. CDR3 region: CASSPDWSSYEQYF. Written as DNA, the CDR3 is TGTGCCAGCAGTCCGGACTGGAGCTCCTACGAGCAGTACTTC.

The V and J genes are TRBV23-1 and TRBJ2-5, with 7 bases lining up with TRBD1. The J call is doubtful: the DNA matches TRBJ2-7 better. TRBV23-1 has ORF status, its function being uncertain. The CDR3 is 16 amino acids. The CDR3 sequence: CASSSETRQGADEQYF. The CDR3 nucleotides are TGCGCCAGCAGTTCCGAGACCAGACAGGGAGCTGACGAGCAGTACTTC.

The V call is TRBV27, the J call TRBJ1-2; 7 nucleotides agree with TRBD1. Germline V gene data show CDR1 as MNHEY and CDR2 as SMNVEV (reference sequence). The trim removed 4 bases at V and 8 bases at J, leaving 16 bases unmatched. The CDR3 sequence is 16 residues long. The CDR3 sequence is CASSSSPDRPFNGYTF. The CDR3 bases are TGTGCCAGCAGTTCCTCACCGGACAGGCCATTTAACGGCTACACCTTC.